This T cell receptor beta chain was sequenced during a study of OX40 agonist ivuxolimab in advanced cancers. The method was immunoSEQ multiplex PCR; TCRdb's version includes in-frame clones alone and lacks a portion of them. The table has some 75,000 clones, about 88% seen once. Regarding this clone: Antigen: not known.

Notes on the study in general: The study observed clonal expansion of CD4+ and CD8+ blood T cells by week 6 at 0.1 to 3.0 mg/kg.

This CDR3 has 15 residues. Germline values: CDR1 LGHNA, CDR2 YSLEER. V was shortened by 1 base and J by 4 bases, with 11 bases between the two germline ends. The chain uses TRBV4-3 and TRBJ1-3; TRBD1 might be the D (5 bases). Sequencing was performed on CD4+ or CD8+ T cells sorted from blood, taken in a trial of the OX40 agonist ivuxolimab. The TCR originated in an adult with an advanced solid tumor such as melanoma, head and neck, liver or kidney cancer. CDR3 in amino acids: CASSQGQSRGNTIYF. The DNA of the CDR3 is TGCGCCAGCAGCCAAGGACAGTCCCGAGGAAACACCATATATTTT.